The next 20 T cell receptor beta chains were all read from a single sample in a study of blood T cell repertoires in COVID-19. TCRdb keeps only in-frame clones here, not all; method: immunoSEQ multiplex PCR. The sample consists of approximately 170,000 clones, around 87% of them appearing once. The sample taken for sequencing was peripheral blood. Source of these receptors: a woman of 80 years or more in a cohort sampled during active or convalescent COVID-19.

The chain joins TRBV28 to TRBJ2-6; TRBD1 might be the D (5 bases). Trimming took 3 bases from V and 0 from J, leaving 9 bases between them. The CDR3 has 16 residues. Germline assignment: CDR1 MDHEN and CDR2 SYDVKM. The CDR3 nucleotides are TGTGCCAGCAGTTTGGGGCGGTACTCTGGGGCCAACGTCCTGACTTTC. Its translation is CASSLGRYSGANVLTF.

J is TRBJ1-6 and V is TRBV3-1 (or the pseudogene TRBV3-2), with D possibly being TRBD1 (5 bases). Deletions cut 4 bases from V and 9 bases from J, with 10 bases between. Germline V lookup: CDR1 LGHDT, CDR2 YNNKEL (reference sequence). This CDR3 has 13 amino acids. The CDR3 nucleotides read TGTGCCAGCAGCCGAGAGGGACTTTCACCCCTCCACTTT. Encoded protein: CASSREGLSPLHF.

This sequence joins TRBV6-5 and TRBJ2-1; possibly TRBD1 for D (6 bases). Trimming removed 2 bases at V and 0 bases at J, with 11 bases between. Germline V gene lookup returns CDR1 MNHEY and CDR2 SVGAGI. The CDR3 length is 16 residues. CDR3 sequence reads: CASSYGGTNSYNEQFF. The CDR3 DNA sequence: TGTGCCAGCAGTTACGGGGGCACCAACTCCTACAATGAGCAGTTCTTC.

This sequence joins TRBV28 and TRBJ2-3; TRBD1 is a possible D gene (6 bases). The ends were cut back, 3 bases at V and 1 base at J, with 8 bases in the middle. Germline V lookup: CDR1 MDHEN, CDR2 SYDVKM. The CDR3 is 14 residues long. The CDR3 coding sequence is TGTGCCAGCAGTTTTAACAGGGGCACAGATACGCAGTATTTT. Translation gives CASSFNRGTDTQYF.

V is TRBV24-1 and J is TRBJ2-1; 12 bases are a match to TRBD2. Per germline, CDR1 KGHDR and CDR2 SFDVKD. Trimming removed 12 bases from V and 0 bases from J; junction bases left unmatched: 11. The CDR3 has 17 residues. CDR3 amino acids: CAPGLAGSGGSYNEQFF. Written as DNA, the CDR3 is TGTGCCCCGGGACTAGCGGGTTCGGGTGGCTCCTACAATGAGCAGTTCTTC.

The chain couples TRBV28 to TRBJ1-5; D gene uncertain. V lost 4 bases to trimming and J lost 5 bases, with 12 bases between them. The CDR3 contains 14 residues. Looked up from germline, CDR1 is MDHEN and CDR2 is SYDVKM. DNA of the CDR3: TGTGCCAGCAGTTGGAGCCAGATTCATCAGCCCCAGCATTTT. Protein product: CASSWSQIHQPQHF.

A single count supports this clone. CDR3 amino acids: CASSPIGGRGNTEAFF. CDR3 sequence (DNA): TGTGCCAGCTCACCCATCGGGGGGAGGGGGAACACTGAAGCTTTCTTT. The V call is TRBV18, the J call TRBJ1-1, with a possible D match to TRBD1 (5 bases). CDR1 and CDR2 (germline): KGHSH, LQKENI. V was cut by 3 bases and J by 1 base, with 15 bases left in between. The CDR3 is 16 amino acids.

Only a few counts were recorded for this clone. The chain joins TRBV24-1 to TRBJ2-5, with TRBD1 matching over 7 bases. V was pared by 7 bases and J by 1 base, with 8 bases of the junction left unmatched. This CDR3 contains 15 residues. CDR1 and CDR2 (germline): KGHDR, SFDVKD. The CDR3 DNA reads as TGTGCCACCAGCCAACATAGGACAGGCCAAGAGACCCAGTACTTC. This sequence encodes CATSQHRTGQETQYF.

In this sample, this clone turned up a few times. The J gene is TRBJ2-1, the V gene TRBV5-6; TRBD2 matches at 12 bases. The CDR3 totals 15 residues. The junction had 7 bases not matched to a gene; V was cut back by 4 bases and J by 8 bases. The germline CDR1 and CDR2 sequences are SGHDT and YYEEEE. In nucleotides, the CDR3 is TGTGCCAGCAGCCAGGGACTAGCGGGCGTGGATGAGCAGTTCTTC. This gives the protein CASSQGLAGVDEQFF.

This chain uses TRBV6-5 with TRBJ2-7; no clear D. CDR3 length: 13 amino acids. From germline, CDR1 is MNHEY and CDR2 SVGAGI. V lost 5 bases, J lost 4 bases, and 12 bases lay in between. CDR3 in DNA: TGTGCCAGCAGTCCCTCTACGAATTACGAGCAGTACTTC. Translated: CASSPSTNYEQYF.

This clone showed up just once. The J gene is TRBJ2-1, the V gene TRBV6-6; 8 bases fit TRBD2. Germline loops: CDR1 MNHNY, CDR2 SVGAGI (reference sequence). V shed 6 bases, J shed 6 bases, and the junction held 7 bases outside the gene matches. The CDR3 loop spans 14 amino acids. The CDR3 nucleotides read TGTGCCAGCAGCCCCCCGCGGGAGGTCAATGAGCAGTTCTTC. The encoded protein is CASSPPREVNEQFF.

The V gene is TRBV2, the J gene TRBJ2-1; 9 bases align to TRBD2. The germline CDR1 and CDR2 sequences are SNHLY and FYNNEI. This CDR3 is built from 14 residues. V dropped 4 bases and J dropped 7; count of bases not matched to a gene: 5. The CDR3 nucleotides read TGTGCCAGCAGTGGACTAGCGGAGGGGAATGAGCAGTTCTTC. This translates into CASSGLAEGNEQFF.

The chain joins TRBV14 to TRBJ1-1, with 7 bases identical to TRBD1. CDR3 length: 12 amino acids. Per the germline V gene, CDR1 is SGHDN and CDR2 is FVKESK. V trimming: 2 bases; J trimming: 10 bases; junction bases outside the gene matches: 4. CDR3 DNA: TGTGCCAGCAGCCAAACAGGGACAGCAGCTTTCTTT. It specifies CASSQTGTAAFF.

The V and J genes are TRBV14 and TRBJ2-1, with TRBD2 matching over 9 bases. CDR3 length: 19 residues. With V trimmed by 2 bases and J by 3 bases, 14 bases remained unmatched. The germline V gene has CDR1 SGHDN and CDR2 FVKESK. CDR3 in amino acids: CASSQSRQRGELFYNEQFF. The CDR3 DNA reads TGTGCCAGCAGCCAAAGTCGCCAGCGGGGGGAACTTTTCTACAATGAGCAGTTCTTC. The whole variable domain, remainder taken from reference TRBV14 and TRBJ2-1, is EAGVTQFPSHSVIEKGQTVTLRCDPISGHDNLYWYRRVMGKEIKFLLHFVKESKQDESGMPNNRFLAERTGGTYSTLKVQPAELEDSGVYFCASSQSRQRGELFYNEQFFGPGTRLTVL.

The chain employs TRBV27 and TRBJ1-1; D unclear. Per germline, CDR1 MNHEY and CDR2 SMNVEV (reference sequence). V gave up 3 bases and J gave up 0 bases, with 5 bases separating them. There are 13 residues in the CDR3. The CDR3, as DNA: TGTGCCAGCAGTTTCCGTATGAACACTGAAGCTTTCTTT. As protein: CASSFRMNTEAFF.

The J gene is TRBJ1-5, the V gene TRBV5-8, with D perhaps TRBD1 (6 bases). Trimming left V 4 bases short and J 3 bases short, with 14 bases between. This CDR3 spans 15 amino acids. The germline V gene encodes CDR1 SGHTS and CDR2 YDEGEE. In nucleotides, the CDR3 is TGTGCCAGCAGCCCACAGGGATCTTCCAATCAGCCCCAGCATTTT. This codes for CASSPQGSSNQPQHF.

The chain couples TRBV5-1 to TRBJ2-1; D is possibly TRBD2 (5 bases). Germline V CDR1 and CDR2: SGHRS, YFSETQ. CDR3 size: 15 residues. V lost 4 bases and J lost 7, with 18 bases in between. The CDR3 DNA sequence: TGCGCCAGCAGCCTTCGAGAGGGATGGGTTAATGAGCAGTTCTTC. Residues: CASSLREGWVNEQFF.

This rearrangement joins TRBV7-2 to TRBJ1-2; the match to TRBD1 covers 10 bases. The CDR3 contains 14 residues. J gave up 8 bases and V 5 bases, and 8 bases lay outside the gene matches. CDR1 and CDR2 (germline): SGHTA, FQGNSA. The CDR3 coding sequence is TGTGCCAGCAGCCCAAGACAGGGGGCAAAGGGCTACACCTTC. This translates into CASSPRQGAKGYTF.

A single count supports this clone. J is TRBJ1-2 and V is TRBV27, with D perhaps TRBD1 (5 bases). V dropped 2 bases and J dropped 4 bases, with 8 bases sitting between them. This CDR3 is built from 13 residues. Germline lookup yields CDR1 MNHEY and CDR2 SMNVEV (reference sequence). CDR3 nucleotides: TGTGCCAGCAGTTTACGACAGTTCTATGGCTACACCTTC. It codes for CASSLRQFYGYTF.

The CDR3: CASSLVLGAYTEAFF. The DNA for the CDR3 is TGCGCCAGCAGCTTGGTGCTGGGGGCCTACACTGAAGCTTTCTTT. The chain uses TRBV5-1 and TRBJ1-1, with a tentative D call TRBD1 (6 bases). Germline V gene lookup returns CDR1 SGHRS and CDR2 YFSETQ. The CDR3 has 15 amino acids. V was cut by 0 bases and J by 3 bases, with 12 bases left in between.